The entry that follows covers one T cell receptor (beta chain) sequence. The data were taken from a study of blood T cell repertoires in COVID-19. Study-level background: Samples of COVID-19 (acute and convalescent) were obtained from the United States, Italy and Spain. Sources were T cells, B-cell-depleted T cells, or PBMCs; the material itself was cDNA or gDNA.

The authors' processing: It was from reference gene primer amplification that nucleated cell counts were estimated. Data came from immunoSEQ multiplex PCR; TCRdb stores just in-frame clones and leaves some out. From that table come the V and J calls and clone size; the DNA was used to work out D and trimming. The sample has 150,000 to 200,000 clones; around 80% are singletons. The sequencing sample was made of peripheral blood. This TCR was recovered from a woman aged 70 to 79 with acute or convalescent COVID-19.

CDR3 nucleotide sequence: TGTGCCAGCAGCGCCGGGACTAGCACTAAGAATGAGCAGTTCTTC. Encoded protein: CASSAGTSTKNEQFF. The V and J genes are TRBV9 and TRBJ2-1; 9 positions agree with TRBD2. J gave up 7 bases and V 3 bases, and 8 bases lay outside the gene matches. Germline CDR1 and CDR2: SGDLS and YYNGEE. The CDR3 is made up of 15 amino acids.